This section outlines one T cell receptor (beta chain) sequence together with its context. The antigen remains unidentified. Treatment indicated: 10-day PBMC culture with coronavirus spike peptide pools or control peptides (ViraFEST assay). Under the ViraFEST approach, antigen-specific T cells were expanded with peptide pools and TCRs subsequently sequenced. After removal of 4 bases from V and 6 bases from J, the junction contained 6 bases not matched to a gene. The CDR3 length is 15 residues. Germline V gives CDR1 LNHNV, CDR2 YYDKDF (reference sequence). Oncomine TCR Beta short-read sequencing was applied to DNA from cultured CD4+ T cells. Using its own MiXCR run on the PCR reads, TCRdb lists one record per CDR3 protein. The sample lists roughly 14,000 distinct CDR3 sequences; about 39% were seen once. The data stem from a study of vaccination and CD4 T cells after COVID-19. General study findings and limits: Only relatively few convalescent patients were studied, and early post-infection timepoints were not analyzed.

The TCR comes from a human donor who had recovered from COVID-19. Sample: CD4+ T cells from blood, cultured in vitro, taken before SARS-CoV-2 vaccination. The V call is TRBV15, the J call TRBJ2-3; 11 bases align to TRBD2. CDR3 bases: TGTGCCACCAGCAAACTAGCGGGAGTCCCCGATACGCAGTATTTT. Protein: CATSKLAGVPDTQYF.